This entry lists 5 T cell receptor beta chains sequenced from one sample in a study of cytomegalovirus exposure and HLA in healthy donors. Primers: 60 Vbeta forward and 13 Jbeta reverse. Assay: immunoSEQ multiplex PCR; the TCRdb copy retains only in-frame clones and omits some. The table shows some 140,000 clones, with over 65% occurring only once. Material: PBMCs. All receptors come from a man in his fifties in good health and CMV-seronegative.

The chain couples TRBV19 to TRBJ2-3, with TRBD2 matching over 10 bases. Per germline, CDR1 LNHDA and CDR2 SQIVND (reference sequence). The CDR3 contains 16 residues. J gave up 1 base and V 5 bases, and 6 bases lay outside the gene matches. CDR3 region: CASSSGTSERTDTQYF. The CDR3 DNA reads TGTGCCAGTAGTTCCGGGACTAGCGAACGCACAGATACGCAGTATTTT. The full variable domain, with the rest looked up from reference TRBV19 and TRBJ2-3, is DGGITQSPKYLFRKEGQNVTLSCEQNLNHDAMYWYRQDPGQGLRLIYYSQIVNDFQKGDIAEGYSVSREKKESFPLTVTSAQKNPTAFYLCASSSGTSERTDTQYFGPGTRLTVL.

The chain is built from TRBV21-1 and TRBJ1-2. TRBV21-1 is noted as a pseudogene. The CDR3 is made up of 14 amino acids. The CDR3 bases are TGTGCCAGCAGCAAAGGGTGTCGGAACTATGGCTACACCTTC. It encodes CASSKGCRNYGYTF.

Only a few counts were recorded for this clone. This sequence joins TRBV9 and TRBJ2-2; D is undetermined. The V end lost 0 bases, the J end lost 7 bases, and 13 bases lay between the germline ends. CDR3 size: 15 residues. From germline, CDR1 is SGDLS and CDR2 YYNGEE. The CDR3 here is CASSVGFPGDGELFF. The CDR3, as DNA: TGTGCCAGCAGCGTAGGATTTCCCGGTGACGGGGAGCTGTTTTTT.

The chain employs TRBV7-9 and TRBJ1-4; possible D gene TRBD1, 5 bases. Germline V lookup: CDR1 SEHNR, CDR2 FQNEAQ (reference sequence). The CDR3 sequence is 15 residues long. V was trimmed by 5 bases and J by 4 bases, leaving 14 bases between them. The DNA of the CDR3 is TGTGCCAGCAGCCGGCAGGACACCGTTAATGAAAAACTGTTTTTT. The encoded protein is CASSRQDTVNEKLFF.

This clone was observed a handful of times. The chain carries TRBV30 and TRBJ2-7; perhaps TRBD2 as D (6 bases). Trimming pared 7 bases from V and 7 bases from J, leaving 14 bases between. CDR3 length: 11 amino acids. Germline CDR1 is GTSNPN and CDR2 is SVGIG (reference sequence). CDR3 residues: CAFGGLGEQYF. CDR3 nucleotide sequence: TGTGCCTTTGGAGGGTTAGGGGAGCAGTACTTC.